This T cell receptor (beta chain) was captured in a study of vaccination and CD4 T cells after COVID-19. In the case of this clonotype: Its antigen is currently unknown.

As for treatment: roughly ten-day PBMC culture with coronavirus spike peptide pools or control peptides (ViraFEST assay). An Oncomine TCR Beta short-read assay was used to sequence the DNA from cultured CD4+ T cells. MiXCR, run by TCRdb on the PCR reads, gives a single entry per CDR3 protein. The table includes under 20,000 distinct CDR3 sequences, about 43% detected once. The sequence derives from a human donor who had recovered from COVID-19. This specimen consisted of CD4+ T cells from blood, cultured in vitro, obtained after SARS-CoV-2 vaccination.

The CDR3: CASSPGTSGPYEQYF. The DNA of the CDR3 is TGCGCCAGCAGCCCCGGGACTAGCGGACCCTACGAGCAGTACTTC. J is TRBJ2-7 and V is TRBV4-3; 11 positions match TRBD2. V lost 4 bases, J lost 2 bases, and 4 bases stayed unmatched. CDR3 length: 15 residues. The germline gives CDR1 LGHNA, CDR2 YSLEER.